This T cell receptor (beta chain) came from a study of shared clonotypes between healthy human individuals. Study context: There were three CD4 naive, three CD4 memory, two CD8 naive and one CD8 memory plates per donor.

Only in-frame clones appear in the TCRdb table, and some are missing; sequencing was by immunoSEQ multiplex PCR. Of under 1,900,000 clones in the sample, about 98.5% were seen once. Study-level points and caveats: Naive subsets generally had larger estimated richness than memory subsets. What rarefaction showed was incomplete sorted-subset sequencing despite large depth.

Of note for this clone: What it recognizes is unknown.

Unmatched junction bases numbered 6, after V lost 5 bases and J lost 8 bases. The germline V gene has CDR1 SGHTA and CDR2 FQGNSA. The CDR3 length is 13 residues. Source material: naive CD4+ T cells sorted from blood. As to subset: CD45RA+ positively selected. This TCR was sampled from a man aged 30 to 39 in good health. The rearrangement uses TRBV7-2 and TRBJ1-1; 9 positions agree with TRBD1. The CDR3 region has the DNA TGTGCCAGCAGCCAATCCGGACAGGGGGAAGCTTTCTTT. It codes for CASSQSGQGEAFF.